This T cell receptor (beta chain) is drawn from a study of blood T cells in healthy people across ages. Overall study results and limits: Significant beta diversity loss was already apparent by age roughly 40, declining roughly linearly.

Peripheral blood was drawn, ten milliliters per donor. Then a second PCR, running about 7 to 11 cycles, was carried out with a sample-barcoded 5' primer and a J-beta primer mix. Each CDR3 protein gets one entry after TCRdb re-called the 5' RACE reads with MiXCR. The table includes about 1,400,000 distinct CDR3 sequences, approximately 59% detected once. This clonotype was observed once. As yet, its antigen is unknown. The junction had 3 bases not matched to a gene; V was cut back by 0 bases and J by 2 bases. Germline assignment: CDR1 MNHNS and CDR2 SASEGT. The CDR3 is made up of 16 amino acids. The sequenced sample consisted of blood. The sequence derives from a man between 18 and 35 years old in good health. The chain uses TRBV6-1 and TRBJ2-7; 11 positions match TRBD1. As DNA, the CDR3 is TGTGCCAGCAGTGAAGCTGGGACAGGGGGGCCCTACGAGCAGTACTTC. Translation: CASSEAGTGGPYEQYF.